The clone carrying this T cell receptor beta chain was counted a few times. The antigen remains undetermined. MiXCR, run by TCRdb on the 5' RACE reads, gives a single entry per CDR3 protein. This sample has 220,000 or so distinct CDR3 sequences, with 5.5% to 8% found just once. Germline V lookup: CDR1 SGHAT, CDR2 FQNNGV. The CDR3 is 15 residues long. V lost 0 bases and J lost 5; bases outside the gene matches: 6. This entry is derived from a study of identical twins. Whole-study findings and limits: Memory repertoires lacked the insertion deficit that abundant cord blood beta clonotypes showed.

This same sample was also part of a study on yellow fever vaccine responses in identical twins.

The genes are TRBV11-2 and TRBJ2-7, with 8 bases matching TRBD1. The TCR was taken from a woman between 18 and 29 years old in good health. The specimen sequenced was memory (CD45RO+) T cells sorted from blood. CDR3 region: CASSLDLSGGHEQYV. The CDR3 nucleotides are TGTGCCAGCAGCTTAGATCTATCAGGGGGCCACGAGCAGTACGTC.